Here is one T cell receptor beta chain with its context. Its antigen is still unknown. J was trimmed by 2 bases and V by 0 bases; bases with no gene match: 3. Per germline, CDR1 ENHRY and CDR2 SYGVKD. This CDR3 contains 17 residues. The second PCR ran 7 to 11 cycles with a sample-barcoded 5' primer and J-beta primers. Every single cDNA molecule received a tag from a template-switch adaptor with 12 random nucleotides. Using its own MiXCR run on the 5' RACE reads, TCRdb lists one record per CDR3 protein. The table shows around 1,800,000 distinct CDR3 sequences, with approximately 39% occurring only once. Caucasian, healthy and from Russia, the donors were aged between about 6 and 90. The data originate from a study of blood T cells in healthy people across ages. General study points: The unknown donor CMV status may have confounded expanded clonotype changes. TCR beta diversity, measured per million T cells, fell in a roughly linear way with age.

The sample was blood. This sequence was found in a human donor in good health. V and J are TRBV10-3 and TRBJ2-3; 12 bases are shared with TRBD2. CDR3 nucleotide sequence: TGTGCCATCAGTGAGTCTCGGACTAGCGGGGTCACAGATACGCAGTATTTT. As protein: CAISESRTSGVTDTQYF.